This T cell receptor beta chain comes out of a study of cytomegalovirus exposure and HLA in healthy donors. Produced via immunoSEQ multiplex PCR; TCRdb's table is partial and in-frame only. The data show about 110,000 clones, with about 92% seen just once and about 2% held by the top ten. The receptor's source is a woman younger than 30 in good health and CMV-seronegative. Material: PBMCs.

In nucleotides, the CDR3 is TGTGCCAGCAGAAGGACTTCCTATGGCTACACCTTC. It codes for CASRRTSYGYTF. The chain links TRBV6-1 to TRBJ1-2, with D unresolved. The germline V and J ends were trimmed by 6 bases and 4 bases, with 9 bases remaining between them. CDR1 is MNHNS, CDR2 SASEGT, per germline. The CDR3 contains 12 residues.